This T cell receptor (beta chain) was recovered during a study of shared clonotypes between healthy human individuals. The germline V and J ends were trimmed by 4 bases and 0 bases, with 11 bases remaining between them. The CDR3 totals 14 residues. CDR1 SGHRS and CDR2 YFSETQ come from the germline V gene. Some clones are missing from TCRdb's copy, which holds only in-frame ones; the method was immunoSEQ multiplex PCR. Here the sample spans fewer than 650,000 clones, around 81% being singletons. Material for sequencing was PBMCs. The chain joins TRBV5-1 to TRBJ2-7; perhaps D is TRBD1 or TRBD2 (5 bases each). The TCR was taken from a woman aged 40 to 50 in good health. Some clones in this sample may be carry-over from other donors' samples. CDR3 sequence (DNA): TGCGCCAGCAGCCCTGAGGGGAGCTCCTACGAGCAGTACTTC. Amino acids: CASSPEGSSYEQYF.